This T cell receptor (beta chain) was profiled in a study of T cells in Graves' hyperthyroidism and ophthalmopathy. TCR beta CDR3 regions were amplified from RNA transcripts. HTBI primers drove first-round RT-PCR of the TCR CDR3. One entry per CDR3 protein results from TCRdb running MiXCR on the multiplex PCR reads. This sample yields more than 500,000 distinct CDR3 sequences, of which around 13% are seen a single time; roughly 13% belongs to the top ten. From germline, CDR1 is KGHDR and CDR2 SFDVKD. V lost 1 base, J lost 7 bases, and 8 bases stayed unmatched. The CDR3 covers 15 residues. The receptor was derived from a woman aged 40 to 49 with Graves' hyperthyroidism. Sequenced: blood. The chain uses TRBV24-1 and TRBJ2-7, with 8 bases that match TRBD2. The CDR3 region has the DNA TGTGCCACCAGTGATTTTACTAGCGGTCCAGGGGAGCAGTACTTC. Residues: CATSDFTSGPGEQYF.